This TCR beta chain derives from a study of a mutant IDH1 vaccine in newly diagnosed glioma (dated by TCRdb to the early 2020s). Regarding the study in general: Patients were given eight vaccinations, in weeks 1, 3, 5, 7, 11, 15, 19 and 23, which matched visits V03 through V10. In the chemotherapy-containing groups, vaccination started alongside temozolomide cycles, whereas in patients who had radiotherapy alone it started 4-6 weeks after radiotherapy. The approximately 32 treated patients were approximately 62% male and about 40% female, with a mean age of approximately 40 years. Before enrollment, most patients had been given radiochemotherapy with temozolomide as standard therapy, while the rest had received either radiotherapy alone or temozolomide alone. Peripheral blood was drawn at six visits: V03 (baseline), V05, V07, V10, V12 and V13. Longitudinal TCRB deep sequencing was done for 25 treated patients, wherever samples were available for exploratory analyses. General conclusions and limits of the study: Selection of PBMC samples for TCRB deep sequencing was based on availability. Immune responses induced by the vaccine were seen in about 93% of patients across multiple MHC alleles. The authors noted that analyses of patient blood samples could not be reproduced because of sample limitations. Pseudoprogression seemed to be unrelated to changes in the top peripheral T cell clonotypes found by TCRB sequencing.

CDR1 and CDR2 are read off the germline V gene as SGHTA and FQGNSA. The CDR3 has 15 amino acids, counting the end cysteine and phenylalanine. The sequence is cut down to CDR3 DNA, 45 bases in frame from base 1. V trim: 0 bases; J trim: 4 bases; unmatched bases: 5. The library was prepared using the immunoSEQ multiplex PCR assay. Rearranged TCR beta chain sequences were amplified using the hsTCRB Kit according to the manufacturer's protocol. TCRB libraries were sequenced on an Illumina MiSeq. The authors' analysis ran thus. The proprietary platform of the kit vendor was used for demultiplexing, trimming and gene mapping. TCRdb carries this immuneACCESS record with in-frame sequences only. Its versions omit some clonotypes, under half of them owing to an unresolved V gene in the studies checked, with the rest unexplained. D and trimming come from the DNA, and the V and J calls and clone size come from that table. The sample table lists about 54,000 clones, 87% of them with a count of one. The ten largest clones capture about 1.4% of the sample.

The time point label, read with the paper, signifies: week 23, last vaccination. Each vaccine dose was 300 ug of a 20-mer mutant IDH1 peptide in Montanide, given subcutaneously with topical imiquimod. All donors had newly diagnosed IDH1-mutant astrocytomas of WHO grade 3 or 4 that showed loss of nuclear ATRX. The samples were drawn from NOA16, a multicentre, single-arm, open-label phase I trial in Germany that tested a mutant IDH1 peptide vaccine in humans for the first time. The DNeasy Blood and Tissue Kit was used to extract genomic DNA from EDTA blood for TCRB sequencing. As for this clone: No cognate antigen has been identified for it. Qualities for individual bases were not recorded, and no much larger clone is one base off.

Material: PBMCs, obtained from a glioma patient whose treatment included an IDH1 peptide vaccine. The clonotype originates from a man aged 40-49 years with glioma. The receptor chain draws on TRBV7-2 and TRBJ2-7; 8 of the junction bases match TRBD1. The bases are TGTGCCAGCAGCTTAGCCCAGGGGGCCTTTTACGAGCAGTACTTC. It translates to CASSLAQGAFYEQYF.